This T cell receptor beta chain was retrieved from a study of tissue T cells after allogeneic stem cell transplantation. Study-wide context: Samples with visible lymphocytes on H&E were prioritized for sequencing.

Assay used: immunoSEQ multiplex PCR; TCRdb lists only in-frame clones, some missing. This table has about 1,500 clones, 73% appearing once. Study-level points and caveats: Limitations included a small, clinically heterogeneous cohort and limited sampling depth.

For this clone: Its matching antigen is unknown.

Trimming cost V 6 bases and J 5 bases, with 12 bases left between them. Germline V CDR1 and CDR2: SGHTA, FQGNSA. The CDR3 is 13 residues long. The sequence was collected from a woman between 18 and 55 years old with breast cancer. The chain carries TRBV7-2 and TRBJ2-3; TRBD2 might be the D (5 bases). The sample was esophagus tissue, taken at autopsy. This CDR3 is CASSKDRGDTQYF. The DNA of the CDR3 is TGTGCCAGCAGTAAGGACCGGGGAGATACGCAGTATTTT.